What follows describes a single TCR beta chain. Its specificity is unknown. The ends were cut back, 5 bases at V and 5 bases at J, with 21 bases in the middle. CDR1 is SEHNR and CDR2 is FQNEAQ in the germline V gene (reference sequence). There are 16 residues in the CDR3. Assay: immunoSEQ multiplex PCR; the TCRdb copy retains only in-frame clones and omits some. The sample carries about 1.1 million clones, 70% to 85% recorded once. The entry originates in a study of shared clonotypes between healthy human individuals. Findings and caveats of the study: Between several donors, naive CD4 clonotypes were shared at a level of about 5%. Donor scarcity curtailed the genetic and exposure-history diversity represented herein.

Sequences were obtained from memory CD4+ T cells from PBMCs. Sample subset: CD45RA-negative fraction. The clonotype was recovered from a man between 18 and 35 years old in good health. Some clones in this sample may be carry-over from other donors' samples. The gene calls are TRBV7-9 and TRBJ2-5; D could derive from TRBD1 or TRBD2 (7 bases each). CDR3 DNA: TGTGCCAGCAGCCCTATTACAGGGGCCGGGGGGGAGACCCAGTACTTC. Translating gives CASSPITGAGGETQYF.